The sequence of this T cell receptor (beta chain) was determined in a study of shared clonotypes between healthy human individuals. V shed 0 bases and J shed 0 bases, with 16 bases lying between them. Per the germline V gene, CDR1 is SGHDT and CDR2 is YYEEEE. The CDR3 has 17 amino acids. Here immunoSEQ multiplex PCR was the method, and the copy in TCRdb shows in-frame clones only, minus some. This sample has under 2,500,000 clones, with approximately 95% found just once. V and J are TRBV5-6 and TRBJ2-7, with unresolved D. This TCR was sampled from a man aged 18 to 29 in good health. Sequencing was carried out using naive CD4+ T cells sorted from blood. The sample's subset: CD45RA+ positively selected. CDR3 coding DNA: TGTGCCAGCAGCTTGGCCTGGGAAGTTTACAGCTCCTACGAGCAGTACTTC. The encoded protein is CASSLAWEVYSSYEQYF.